The 9 T cell receptor beta chains below come from one sample, sequenced in a study of T-cell memory formation after mild COVID-19. TCRdb re-called the 5' RACE reads through MiXCR, storing one row per CDR3 protein. This table has approximately 290,000 distinct CDR3 sequences, approximately 8% appearing once. What was sequenced was PBMCs or a T cell subset sorted from them (not recorded which). The receptors stem from a man younger than 35 who had mild COVID-19 (a few samples of this study predate the infection). Cell type and time point are not known.

This clonotype was picked up a small number of times. The chain recombines TRBV27 with TRBJ2-7; maybe TRBD2 (5 bases). The CDR3 covers 15 residues. Germline V gene data show CDR1 as MNHEY and CDR2 as SMNVEV (reference sequence). Trimming pared 1 base from V and 5 bases from J, leaving 15 bases between. CDR3 coding DNA: TGTGCCAGCAGTTTATACGCCCTAGCTGGGAACGAGCAGTACTTC. Encoded protein: CASSLYALAGNEQYF.

The V gene is TRBV5-6, the J gene TRBJ1-5; D gene unclear. Germline CDR1 is SGHDT and CDR2 is YYEEEE. The CDR3 is made up of 14 amino acids. Trimming cost V 0 bases and J 4 bases, with 8 bases left between them. The chain's CDR3 is CASSLGIRNQPQHF. CDR3 DNA sequence: TGTGCCAGCAGCTTGGGGATTCGGAATCAGCCCCAGCATTTT.

Comment on this clonotype: The junction shows a germline mismatch at one end, possibly a read error. The chain has TRBV5-4 and TRBJ1-2, with 7 bases lining up with TRBD1. Looked up from germline, CDR1 is SGHNT and CDR2 is YYREEE (reference sequence). The CDR3 runs to 15 residues. DNA of the CDR3: TGTGCCAGCAGCCCGGGACAGCGAGCTAACTATGGCTACACATTC. Translated: CASSPGQRANYGYTF.

This clonotype was seen a few times. The gene calls are TRBV7-2 and TRBJ2-3, with D possibly being TRBD2 (7 bases). The germline V gene has CDR1 SGHTA and CDR2 FQGNSA. This CDR3 has 16 amino acids. V lost 4 bases and J 4 bases, leaving 18 bases between the germline ends. The CDR3 DNA is TGTGCCAGCAGCTCCTGGAAGGGGGGGGCCCCAGATACGCAGTATTTT. As protein: CASSSWKGGAPDTQYF.

This clonotype was detected only a few times. This rearrangement joins TRBV5-1 to TRBJ2-7; 7 nucleotides line up with TRBD1. CDR3 length: 15 amino acids. In germline, CDR1 is SGHRS, CDR2 YFSETQ. V was clipped by 1 base and J by 1 base; unmatched bases: 5. The CDR3 sequence: CASSLTGVVSYEQYF. CDR3 nucleotides: TGCGCCAGCAGCTTGACAGGGGTTGTATCCTACGAGCAGTACTTC.

This clonotype was seen many times. J is TRBJ2-1 and V is TRBV18; 12 nucleotides agree with TRBD2. The CDR3 totals 18 residues. Germline loops: CDR1 KGHSH, CDR2 LQKENI. J lost 2 bases, V lost 3 bases, and 8 bases had no gene match. The CDR3: CASSPTSGGRYPYNEQFF. The CDR3 coding sequence is TGTGCCAGCTCACCTACTAGCGGGGGGCGCTACCCCTACAATGAGCAGTTCTTC.

The chain recombines TRBV7-8 with TRBJ2-7; D unresolved. The CDR3 totals 14 residues. Germline V gene data show CDR1 as SGHVS and CDR2 as FQNEAQ. Trimming removed 2 bases at V and 2 bases at J, with 10 bases between. This chain's CDR3 is CASSLRSRAYEQYV. The DNA for the CDR3 is TGTGCCAGCAGCTTAAGATCCAGAGCCTACGAGCAGTACGTC.

This chain links TRBV24-1 with TRBJ1-5; D is perhaps TRBD1 (5 bases). Deletions cut 2 bases from V and 5 bases from J, with 9 bases between. CDR3 length equals 14 residues. Germline assignment: CDR1 KGHDR and CDR2 SFDVKD. The CDR3 region is CATSDYGADQPQHF. DNA of the CDR3: TGTGCCACCAGTGATTATGGGGCGGATCAGCCCCAGCATTTT.

This chain joins TRBV5-6 and TRBJ2-5; 10 bases are a match to TRBD1. This CDR3 has 16 residues. The J segment lost 4 bases and the V segment lost 1 base, leaving 7 bases of the junction unmatched. Germline CDR1 reads SGHDT; CDR2 reads YYEEEE. The CDR3 loop is CASSLYRDRGGETQYF. The CDR3 nucleotides read TGTGCCAGCAGCTTGTACCGGGACAGGGGAGGAGAGACCCAGTACTTC.